The rows below give T cell receptor beta chains drawn from one sample of a study of shared clonotypes between healthy human individuals. Assay: immunoSEQ multiplex PCR; the TCRdb copy retains only in-frame clones and omits some. The profile shows around 1.1 million clones, 60% to 80% of them singletons. Specimen: memory CD4+ T cells from PBMCs. Receptor source: a man between 18 and 35 years old in good health. Some clones in this sample may be carry-over from other donors' samples. CDR3s include the opening cysteine and the closing phenylalanine or tryptophan. Fields, in order: CDR3 DNA, CDR3 protein, J gene, V gene, clone size, D gene. D genes are given only for firm matches. A row's size may be missing; if present it is once, few, many or a size class.

DNA: TGCGCCAGCAGCTTGAATCGGGGAAGCAGAGAGACCCAGTACTTC
CDR3: CASSLNRGSRETQYF
J: TRBJ2-5
V: TRBV5-1
size: NA
D: NA

DNA: TGTGCCAGCAGTTTATTAAACCTACGGGACAAACCCGGACGGGAGCTGTTTTTT
CDR3: CASSLLNLRDKPGRELFF
J: TRBJ2-2
V: TRBV28
size: NA
D: NA

DNA: TGCAGCGTTGAAGGGGTTGGGACAGGGGGGAATTACAATGAGCAGTTCTTC
CDR3: CSVEGVGTGGNYNEQFF
J: TRBJ2-1
V: TRBV29-1
size: NA
D: TRBD1

DNA: TGTGCCAGCAGCCCTGTGGGGGCCGGGGAGCTGTTTTTT
CDR3: CASSPVGAGELFF
J: TRBJ2-2
V: TRBV7-3
size: many
D: NA

DNA: TGTGCCAGCAGCGTAGATCAGACAGGGGAAGAAAAACTGTTTTTT
CDR3: CASSVDQTGEEKLFF
J: TRBJ1-4
V: TRBV9
size: NA
D: TRBD1

DNA: TGTGCCAGCAGTCCGCTGCGGGGTTTGCAGTACTTC
CDR3: CASSPLRGLQYF
J: TRBJ2-7
V: TRBV27
size: many
D: NA

DNA: TGTGCCAGCAGTCCCTCGAGGTATATGGGGCGCACAGATACGCAGTATTTT
CDR3: CASSPSRYMGRTDTQYF
J: TRBJ2-3
V: TRBV27
size: NA
D: NA

DNA: TGTGCCAGCAGTCTGACAAATCAGGGGCGCCGAGGCTACACCTTC
CDR3: CASSLTNQGRRGYTF
J: TRBJ1-2
V: TRBV27
size: many
D: NA

DNA: TGTGCCAGCAGCTTAGGGGGTCGCGGACTTCGGCAAAAACTGTTTTTT
CDR3: CASSLGGRGLRQKLFF
J: TRBJ1-4
V: TRBV7-2
size: NA
D: NA

DNA: TGTGCCAGCAGTTTCGAGGGGGCGCCTGATACGCAGTATTTT
CDR3: CASSFEGAPDTQYF
J: TRBJ2-3
V: TRBV28
size: NA
D: TRBD1

DNA: TGTGCCAGCAGCACCCCAGGGGGCGTCTACGAGCAGTACTTC
CDR3: CASSTPGGVYEQYF
J: TRBJ2-7
V: TRBV5-5
size: few
D: TRBD1

DNA: TGTGCCAGCAGGGACCGGGACTTACTGATAACTGGGGCCAACGTCCTGACTTTC
CDR3: CASRDRDLLITGANVLTF
J: TRBJ2-6
V: TRBV5-6
size: NA
D: NA

DNA: TGTGCCAGCAGCGCGGGGACCGATAGGGGCACCGGGGAGCTGTTTTTT
CDR3: CASSAGTDRGTGELFF
J: TRBJ2-2
V: TRBV9
size: NA
D: NA

DNA: TGTGCCACCAGCAGAACCCCTGGACAGGGTTGGGCAAACATTCAGTACTTC
CDR3: CATSRTPGQGWANIQYF
J: TRBJ2-4
V: TRBV15
size: once
D: TRBD1

DNA: TGTGCCAGCAGTTATGGAAGCGCGGAGTACTTC
CDR3: CASSYGSAEYF
J: TRBJ2-7
V: TRBV6-5
size: NA
D: NA

DNA: TGTGCCTGGGACAGGGTACAAGGAGAGACCCAGTACTTC
CDR3: CAWDRVQGETQYF
J: TRBJ2-5
V: TRBV30
size: NA
D: TRBD1

DNA: TGTGCCAGCCCGACAGGCAGCCGAAACACCATATATTTT
CDR3: CASPTGSRNTIYF
J: TRBJ1-3
V: TRBV7-2
size: NA
D: NA

DNA: TGTGCCAGCAGGACTAGTTCCGGGGAGCTGTTTTTT
CDR3: CASRTSSGELFF
J: TRBJ2-2
V: TRBV28
size: NA
D: NA

DNA: TGTGCCAGCAGCTCAACTAATGAAAAACTGTTTTTT
CDR3: CASSSTNEKLFF
J: TRBJ1-4
V: TRBV5-3
size: NA
D: NA